Below, 19 T cell receptor beta chains from the same sample are listed, as sequenced in a study of cytomegalovirus exposure and HLA in healthy donors. Sequencing used immunoSEQ multiplex PCR; TCRdb keeps in-frame clones, though not all of them. This table holds some 320,000 clones, around 90% found once. Input material: PBMCs. Receptor source: a woman aged 25 to 39 in good health and CMV-seropositive.

The chain joins TRBV5-4 to TRBJ2-7; tentative D call: TRBD1 (6 bases). The CDR3 loop spans 15 amino acids. Trimming shortened V by 0 bases and J by 1 base, and 11 bases separated the two germline ends. Germline V CDR1 and CDR2: SGHNT, YYREEE (reference sequence). This chain's CDR3 is CASSLDTGKSYEQYF. The CDR3 DNA reads as TGTGCCAGCAGCTTGGATACAGGGAAATCCTACGAGCAGTACTTC.

The chain links TRBV29-1 to TRBJ1-2, with D possibly being TRBD1 (5 bases). Germline V gives CDR1 SQVTM, CDR2 ANQGSEA. This CDR3 spans 12 amino acids. The V and J ends lost 6 bases and 3 bases respectively, with 11 bases between them. The CDR3 here is CSVEQEYYGYTF. DNA for the CDR3: TGCAGCGTCGAACAGGAATACTATGGCTACACCTTC.

This clone was picked up a small number of times. This chain uses TRBV19 with TRBJ2-1; weak D call: TRBD2 (6 bases). Between the trimmed V and J ends, which lost 4 bases and 2 bases, there was a span of 18 bases. In germline, CDR1 is LNHDA, CDR2 SQIVND (reference sequence). The CDR3 contains 17 residues. The CDR3 region is CASSKPVRGGTYNEQFF. The DNA of the CDR3 is TGTGCCAGTAGTAAGCCCGTGCGGGGTGGAACCTACAATGAGCAGTTCTTC.

The J gene is TRBJ2-2, the V gene TRBV18, with D perhaps TRBD1 (6 bases). CDR3 length equals 13 residues. Looked up from germline, CDR1 is KGHSH and CDR2 is LQKENI. V was pared by 3 bases and J by 9 bases, with 11 bases between. The CDR3 is CASSPRQGRELFF. CDR3 DNA: TGTGCCAGCTCACCTCGCCAGGGGAGGGAGCTGTTTTTT.

This rearrangement joins TRBV6-1 to TRBJ1-3, with a weak D call TRBD1 (5 bases). Per the germline V gene, CDR1 is MNHNS and CDR2 is SASEGT. The CDR3 is made up of 13 amino acids. Trimming shortened V by 10 bases and J by 8 bases, and 18 bases separated the two germline ends. CDR3 residues: CATSGLISYTIYF. The CDR3 DNA reads as TGTGCCACCTCGGGACTGATCTCGTACACCATATATTTT.

The chain combines TRBV28 with TRBJ2-5, with D tentatively TRBD2 (5 bases). Germline CDR1 is MDHEN and CDR2 is SYDVKM. This CDR3 spans 11 amino acids. V lost 8 bases and J 5 bases, leaving 9 bases between the germline ends. CDR3 bases: TGTGCCAGCGGGAGTCTCGAGACCCAGTACTTC. Translating it yields CASGSLETQYF.

This chain uses TRBV9 with TRBJ2-3; D is ambiguous. The V and J ends lost 0 bases and 3 bases respectively, with 11 bases between them. The CDR3 is made up of 15 amino acids. The germline V gene encodes CDR1 SGDLS and CDR2 YYNGEE. The CDR3 nucleotides are TGTGCCAGCAGCGTAGCAAGAGCTGGAACAGATACGCAGTATTTT. It yields the protein CASSVARAGTDTQYF.

The CDR3 is CASSFLRSNQPQHF. In DNA, the CDR3 is TGTGCCAGCAGCTTCTTAAGGAGCAATCAGCCCCAGCATTTT. V and J are TRBV7-2 and TRBJ1-5; D not certain. V was trimmed by 3 bases and J by 1 base, leaving 7 bases between them. The CDR3 spans 14 residues. The germline CDR1 and CDR2 sequences are SGHTA and FQGNSA. The full variable domain, with the rest looked up from reference TRBV7-2 and TRBJ1-5, is GAGVSQSPSNKVTEKGKDVELRCDPISGHTALYWYRQSLGQGLEFLIYFQGNSAPDKSGLPSDRFSAERTGGSVSTLTIQRTQQEDSAVYLCASSFLRSNQPQHFGDGTRLSIL.

This clone was detected only a few times. The rearrangement joins TRBV2 to TRBJ1-6; D gene unclear. V lost 8 bases and J 4 bases, leaving 21 bases between the germline ends. The CDR3 sequence is 17 residues long. Looked up from germline, CDR1 is SNHLY and CDR2 is FYNNEI. In nucleotides, the CDR3 is TGTGCCAGCTCCACCCCCAATCCCCCGGGGTATAATTCACCCCTCCACTTT. Translation: CASSTPNPPGYNSPLHF.

This clone was counted only a few times. The genes are TRBV5-6 and TRBJ1-4; D is unclear. CDR3 size: 14 residues. V was shortened by 1 base and J by 8 bases, with 12 bases between the two germline ends. CDR1 is SGHDT and CDR2 is YYEEEE in the germline V gene. CDR3 protein: CASSLSGDSEKLFF. The CDR3, as DNA: TGTGCCAGCAGCTTGTCTGGGGATAGCGAAAAACTGTTTTTT.

The chain couples TRBV7-9 to TRBJ2-5, with D perhaps assigned TRBD1 or TRBD2 (5 bases each). Trimming removed 4 bases from V and 0 bases from J, with 21 bases in between. The CDR3 totals 18 residues. Germline CDR1 is SEHNR and CDR2 is FQNEAQ (reference sequence). CDR3 in amino acids: CASSSNGPGTEYQETQYF. The CDR3 DNA reads as TGTGCCAGCAGCTCCAATGGGCCAGGGACGGAGTACCAAGAGACCCAGTACTTC. The whole variable domain, remainder taken from reference TRBV7-9 and TRBJ2-5, is DTGVSQNPRHKITKRGQNVTFRCDPISEHNRLYWYRQTLGQGPEFLTYFQNEAQLEKSRLLSDRFSAERPKGSFSTLEIQRTEQGDSAMYLCASSSNGPGTEYQETQYFGPGTRLLVL.

This rearrangement joins TRBV7-2 to TRBJ2-7; 9 nucleotides match TRBD2. This CDR3 comprises 16 residues. Germline trimming cut 2 bases from V and 2 bases from J; bases unmatched to any gene: 7. Germline CDR1 reads SGHTA; CDR2 reads FQGNSA. Here the CDR3 DNA reads TGTGCCAGCAGCTTACCCGGGACTAGCCGAACCTACGAGCAGTACTTC. Protein: CASSLPGTSRTYEQYF.

This rearrangement joins TRBV9 to TRBJ1-4, with unresolved D. V lost 0 bases, J lost 7 bases, and 13 bases lay in between. The germline gives CDR1 SGDLS, CDR2 YYNGEE. CDR3 length equals 15 residues. CDR3 residues: CASSVAPGKGEKLFF. As DNA, the CDR3 is TGTGCCAGCAGCGTAGCTCCGGGGAAGGGTGAAAAACTGTTTTTT.

This rearrangement joins TRBV27 to TRBJ2-7; D is tentatively TRBD1 or TRBD2 (5 bases each). Germline assignment: CDR1 MNHEY and CDR2 SMNVEV (reference sequence). V was pared by 8 bases and J by 6 bases, with 17 bases between. The CDR3 loop spans 13 amino acids. CDR3: CASAGDRPGEQYF. The DNA for the CDR3 is TGTGCCAGCGCCGGGGACCGACCTGGCGAGCAGTACTTC.

The J gene is TRBJ1-5, the V gene TRBV7-9, with a tentative D call TRBD1 (5 bases). This CDR3 has 16 residues. The germline V and J ends were trimmed by 3 bases and 2 bases, with 14 bases remaining between them. The V gene's germline CDR1 is SEHNR and CDR2 FQNEAQ (reference sequence). CDR3 protein: CASSFAEGQGNQPQHF. The DNA for the CDR3 is TGTGCCAGCAGCTTTGCCGAGGGGCAAGGCAATCAGCCCCAGCATTTT.

Only a few counts were recorded for this clone. Other DNA variants within this sample encode the same CDR3. The chain carries TRBV29-1 and TRBJ1-1; 7 bases fit TRBD1. The length of the CDR3 is 13 residues. Unmatched junction bases numbered 4, after V lost 6 bases and J lost 0 bases. Germline CDR1 SQVTM, CDR2 ANQGSEA. DNA of the CDR3: TGCAGCGTAGGGACAGATATGAACACTGAAGCTTTCTTT. Translating gives CSVGTDMNTEAFF.

The chain joins TRBV28 to TRBJ2-1; TRBD2 matches 7 bases. Trimming at V came to 0 bases and at J to 9 bases, leaving 8 bases not matched to a gene. Germline assignment: CDR1 MDHEN and CDR2 SYDVKM. The CDR3 consists of 15 residues. The CDR3 loop is CASSLWGGSFGEQFF. The CDR3, as DNA: TGTGCCAGCAGTTTATGGGGCGGGAGCTTCGGTGAGCAGTTCTTC.

V is TRBV19 and J is TRBJ2-7; 13 bases are shared with TRBD2. Trimming cost V 1 base and J 3 bases; bases outside gene matches: 21. This CDR3 comprises 22 residues. Germline lookup yields CDR1 LNHDA and CDR2 SQIVND (reference sequence). The CDR3 loop is CASSIVNSETSGRSGVNYEQYF. CDR3 nucleotide sequence: TGTGCCAGTAGTATAGTCAATTCGGAGACTAGCGGGAGGTCGGGGGTAAACTACGAGCAGTACTTC.

As to this clone: Different DNA sequences within this sample yield the same CDR3. The chain joins TRBV4-3 to TRBJ2-1; D remains unclear. Germline V gene data show CDR1 as LGHNA and CDR2 as YSLEER. V was trimmed by 2 bases and J by 7 bases, leaving 6 bases between them. The CDR3 has 12 residues. For the CDR3, the DNA is TGCGCCAGCAGCCAAACTGGAAATGAGCAGTTCTTC. Amino acid sequence: CASSQTGNEQFF.